A single sample gave rise to the 5 T cell receptor beta chains below, sequenced in a study of blood T cell repertoires in COVID-19. The method was immunoSEQ multiplex PCR; TCRdb's version includes in-frame clones alone and lacks a portion of them. This sample carries over 200,000 clones, about four fifths of them seen once, and the ten largest clones take about 4.2%. Sequencing input: peripheral blood. The source of these receptors is a man between 45 and 60 years old with active or convalescent COVID-19.

The chain joins TRBV6-2 or TRBV6-3 to TRBJ1-2; 7 nucleotides line up with TRBD1. V lost 5 bases, J lost 8 bases, and 8 bases stayed unmatched. Looked up from germline, CDR1 is MNHEY and CDR2 is SVGEGT. The CDR3 sequence is 13 residues long. CDR3 region: CASSPGQVRGYTF. For the CDR3, the DNA is TGTGCCAGCAGTCCCGGACAGGTGCGCGGCTACACCTTC.

The chain carries TRBV7-2 and TRBJ1-3; possibly TRBD1 for D (5 bases). This CDR3 is 15 amino acids long. The germline CDR1 and CDR2 sequences are SGHTA and FQGNSA. V lost 5 bases and J 3 bases, leaving 14 bases between the germline ends. The CDR3 nucleotides are TGTGCCAGCAGCCTCGACAGCCCCGATGGAAACACCATATATTTT. It translates to CASSLDSPDGNTIYF.

The chain combines TRBV5-1 with TRBJ2-2; TRBD1 aligns across 7 bases. This CDR3 has 15 residues. The germline V gene encodes CDR1 SGHRS and CDR2 YFSETQ. V shed 3 bases, J shed 2 bases, and the junction held 4 bases outside the gene matches. This CDR3 reads CASSSAGGNTGELFF. CDR3 coding DNA: TGCGCCAGCAGCTCGGCAGGGGGAAACACCGGGGAGCTGTTTTTT.

This chain uses TRBV6-5 with TRBJ2-3, with TRBD1 identical over 7 bases. CDR3 length: 15 amino acids. Trimming removed 6 bases from V and 2 bases from J; junction bases left unmatched: 8. Germline-derived CDR1 and CDR2 are MNHEY and SVGAGI. The chain's CDR3 is CASRTTGQTTDTQYF. CDR3 sequence (DNA): TGTGCCAGCAGAACGACGGGACAGACCACAGATACGCAGTATTTT.

V and J are TRBV3-1 (or the pseudogene TRBV3-2) and TRBJ1-4, with D tentatively TRBD1 (6 bases). The V end lost 4 bases, the J end lost 0 bases, and 9 bases lay between the germline ends. Germline V gene data show CDR1 as LGHDT and CDR2 as YNNKEL (reference sequence). The CDR3 loop spans 15 amino acids. The CDR3 spells CASSPQGATNEKLFF. The CDR3 DNA is TGTGCCAGCAGCCCACAGGGTGCAACTAATGAAAAACTGTTTTTT.